This entry concerns a single T cell receptor (beta chain). Its antigen remains unidentified. No per-base quality is available; no much larger clone lies one base away. The library was prepared using the immunoSEQ multiplex PCR assay. The original methods were these. Clones were defined as neoantigen-specific by significant expansion to the relevant peptide and no significant expansion to any other tested peptide. TCRdb provides this immuneACCESS table in a form limited to in-frame rearrangements. Some clones are lacking; in checked studies, under half of them reflect an unresolved V gene, and why the rest are absent is not known. From that table come the V and J calls and clone size; the DNA was used to work out D and trimming. Present in this sample are more than 8,000 clones, about 90% of which were seen just once. The ten biggest clones cover roughly 14% of the sample. This sample was taken from a study of PD-1 blockade in mismatch repair-deficient tumors (TCRdb year 2017). Context from the whole study: The trial enrolled 86 consecutive patients with 11 to 12 mismatch repair-deficient cancer types between late 2013 and late 2016, all previously treated and progressing. Deep sequencing of TCR CDR3 regions was used to track tumor-associated T cell clones in peripheral blood of patients responding to PD-1 blockade.

The research as a whole found: After pembrolizumab, tumor-resident clones, which were often undetectable in blood before treatment, expanded rapidly and then contracted, generally ahead of radiologic responses. Three of seven peptides elicited clonal expansion, yielding around 140 unique blood TCRs, roughly 7 also found in tumor; all positive peptides derived from frameshift mutations.

Per the publication, the time point label means: 10-day in vitro stimulation with candidate mutation-associated neoantigen peptide 1. For each enrolled patient, mismatch repair deficiency was established using either polymerase chain reaction or immunohistochemistry. A few patients who responded to pembrolizumab therapy underwent TCR sequencing. Each of roughly 7 ELISpot-reactive candidate neoantigen peptides was used in an approximately 10-day in vitro stimulation prior to TCR sequencing. A control culture lacking peptide was run in an identical manner and was used as the baseline for calculation of clone fold changes. The phase II trial prospectively evaluated PD-1 blockade with pembrolizumab in advanced mismatch repair-deficient cancers, independent of tissue of origin. Clipping removes 3 bases from V and 1 base from J, with 5 as the unmatched junction base count. Inclusive of the bounding cysteine and phenylalanine, the CDR3 is 15 residues long. The retained sequence is limited to the CDR3, 45 bases, with the frame set at the first base. CDR1 SNHLY and CDR2 FYNNEI are derived from the germline V gene.

The sample consisted of cells cultured in vitro, taken from a patient treated with pembrolizumab. This receptor was identified in an adult with mismatch repair-deficient cancer. The chain couples TRBV2 to TRBJ1-2, with 7 junctional bases fitting TRBD1. This receptor has the CDR3 CASSDRGEYNYGYTF. In nucleotides, the sequence is TGTGCCAGCAGTGACAGGGGGGAATATAACTATGGCTACACCTTC.